This is a list of T cell receptor beta chains from one sample in a study of blood T cell repertoires in COVID-19. Libraries were prepared by immunoSEQ multiplex PCR; TCRdb keeps only in-frame clonotypes and omits some of them. The data hold 150,000 to 200,000 clones, with 75% to 90% observed a single time. The sample taken for sequencing was peripheral blood. The receptors were sampled from a human donor with acute or convalescent COVID-19. The donor label of this sample is uncertain. Both conserved end residues are part of each CDR3. Fields, in order: J gene, clone size, V gene, D gene, CDR3 protein, CDR3 DNA. The D gene is left open where the match is weak. Part of the rows lack a size; the others show once, few, many or a class for expanded clones.

TRBJ1-4	once	TRBV20-1	.	CSASPAGDFTQEKLFF	TGCAGTGCTAGTCCCGCGGGGGACTTCACTCAAGAAAAACTGTTTTTT
TRBJ1-5	.	TRBV9	.	CASSVRQGRVQPQHF	TGTGCCAGCAGCGTAAGGCAGGGGAGGGTTCAGCCCCAGCATTTT
TRBJ1-5	.	TRBV11-2	.	CASSLDPGPNQPQHF	TGTGCCAGCAGCTTAGATCCTGGGCCCAATCAGCCCCAGCATTTT
TRBJ2-3	.	TRBV24-1	TRBD1	CATSDRGPKGQGGTDTQYF	TGTGCCACCAGTGATCGCGGCCCCAAGGGACAGGGAGGCACAGATACGCAGTATTTT
TRBJ1-5	once	TRBV9	.	CASSLQGYQPQHF	TGTGCCAGCAGCTTACAGGGTTATCAGCCCCAGCATTTT
TRBJ1-1	.	TRBV15	TRBD1	CATSRAPDRAHMNTEAFF	TGTGCCACCAGCAGAGCTCCGGACAGGGCGCACATGAACACTGAAGCTTTCTTT
TRBJ2-2	.	TRBV7-9	.	CASSPSRGTGGTGELFF	TGTGCCAGCAGCCCCTCCCGAGGAACCGGGGGTACCGGGGAGCTGTTTTTT
TRBJ2-3	.	TRBV5-1	.	CASSPRTEADTQYF	TGCGCCAGCAGCCCCCGGACAGAAGCAGATACGCAGTATTTT
TRBJ2-3	.	TRBV19	.	CASTNREHTDTQYF	TGTGCCAGTACGAACAGGGAGCACACAGATACGCAGTATTTT
TRBJ1-1	.	TRBV12-3/TRBV12-4	.	CASNLERGTEAFF	TGTGCCAGCAACCTAGAACGGGGTACTGAAGCTTTCTTT
TRBJ1-2	.	TRBV5-1	.	CASSREGVASYYGYTF	TGCGCCAGCAGCCGGGAGGGGGTGGCCAGTTACTATGGCTACACCTTC
TRBJ1-4	.	TRBV5-1	TRBD1	CASSSGQATNEKLFF	TGCGCCAGCAGCTCGGGACAGGCAACTAATGAAAAACTGTTTTTT
TRBJ1-5	.	TRBV5-5	.	CASRRDTVSNQPQHF	TGTGCCAGCAGACGGGACACGGTTAGCAATCAGCCCCAGCATTTT
TRBJ1-6	.	TRBV3-1/TRBV3-2	.	CASSPSGAKNNSPLHF	TGTGCCAGCAGCCCATCAGGGGCTAAGAATAATTCACCCCTCCACTTT
TRBJ1-1	.	TRBV18	TRBD1	CASSSDRVREAFF	TGTGCCAGCTCGTCGGACAGGGTCCGCGAAGCTTTCTTT
TRBJ1-3	.	TRBV13	TRBD1	CASSFDRGRGNTIYF	TGTGCCAGCAGCTTTGACAGGGGGCGCGGAAACACCATATATTTT
TRBJ2-7	few	TRBV28	TRBD1	CAIRQGLREQYF	TGTGCCATCCGACAGGGCCTGAGGGAGCAGTACTTC
TRBJ1-1	.	TRBV6-6	TRBD1	CASSGTRDRVTEAFF	TGTGCCAGCAGCGGAACCCGGGACAGGGTGACTGAAGCTTTCTTT
TRBJ2-2	few	TRBV6-2/TRBV6-3	.	CASSYSTGVQMVIGELFF	TGTGCCAGCAGTTACTCCACTGGAGTGCAGATGGTTATCGGGGAGCTGTTTTTT
TRBJ2-3	few	TRBV11-2	TRBD2	CASSSGTSGGWNTQYF	TGTGCCAGCAGCTCGGGGACTAGCGGGGGGTGGAATACGCAGTATTTT
TRBJ1-4	.	TRBV5-6	.	CASSTLAGFVSPQDEKLFF	TGTGCCAGCAGCACGTTAGCAGGGTTTGTGTCCCCTCAGGATGAAAAACTGTTTTTT
TRBJ1-6	.	TRBV5-4	.	CASSFEISNSPLHF	TGTGCCAGCAGCTTCGAGATATCCAATTCACCCCTCCACTTT
TRBJ1-6	.	TRBV6-4	.	CASSDSLRSLRDSPLHF	TGTGCCAGCAGTGACTCCCTTAGGTCGTTACGGGATTCACCCCTCCACTTT
TRBJ1-2	.	TRBV27	TRBD1	CASSRTPQGAANYGYTF	TGTGCCAGCAGTCGAACCCCTCAGGGGGCTGCTAACTATGGCTACACCTTC
TRBJ2-7	once	TRBV12-5	.	CASAYGPREEQYF	TGTGCTAGTGCCTATGGTCCCCGGGAAGAGCAGTACTTC
TRBJ1-1	.	TRBV11-2	TRBD1	CASSLAGGGTEAFF	TGTGCCAGCAGCTTAGCAGGGGGCGGCACTGAAGCTTTCTTT
TRBJ1-5	.	TRBV12-1	.	CASSLLPGQKSNQPQHF	TGTGCCAGCAGCTTACTTCCGGGACAGAAATCCAATCAGCCCCAGCATTTT
TRBJ2-5	.	TRBV7-9	.	CASSQGLEGETQYF	TGTGCCAGCAGCCAGGGACTCGAAGGAGAGACCCAGTACTTC
TRBJ2-7	many	TRBV5-6	.	CASSSDGAYEQYF	TGTGCCAGCAGCTCAGACGGGGCCTACGAGCAGTACTTC
TRBJ1-6	once	TRBV4-3	TRBD1	CASSPRTGDNSPLHF	TGCGCCAGCAGCCCTCGGACAGGGGATAATTCACCCCTCCACTTT
TRBJ2-7	.	TRBV6-6	.	CASSSGGYEQYF	TGTGCCAGCAGTTCCGGGGGCTACGAGCAGTACTTC
TRBJ2-5	.	TRBV4-1	.	CASSQSPGLETQYF	TGCGCCAGCAGCCAAAGTCCAGGTTTAGAGACCCAGTACTTC
TRBJ1-3	.	TRBV3-1/TRBV3-2	.	CASSQSRQALLSGNTIYF	TGTGCCAGCAGCCAAAGCAGACAGGCCCTCTTAAGTGGAAACACCATATATTTT
TRBJ1-1	.	TRBV4-2	.	CASSQDPRGLNTEAFF	TGTGCCAGCAGCCAAGATCCACGCGGGCTGAACACTGAAGCTTTCTTT
TRBJ2-1	.	TRBV4-1	TRBD2	CASSQDARGGFNEQFF	TGCGCCAGCAGCCAAGATGCGCGGGGGGGATTTAATGAGCAGTTCTTC
TRBJ1-3	.	TRBV19	.	CASSLLPTGTGNTIYF	TGTGCCAGTAGTTTACTACCGACAGGTACTGGAAACACCATATATTTT
TRBJ2-2	.	TRBV7-8	.	CASSPRGTVYTGELFF	TGTGCCAGCAGCCCCCGCGGGACTGTATACACCGGGGAGCTGTTTTTT
TRBJ2-2	.	TRBV18	TRBD1	CASSPRDRGITGELFF	TGTGCCAGCTCACCACGGGACAGGGGGATCACCGGGGAGCTGTTTTTT
TRBJ1-4	.	TRBV28	TRBD1	CASSALTGTEKLFF	TGTGCCAGCAGTGCATTGACAGGGACTGAAAAACTGTTTTTT
TRBJ1-6	.	TRBV9	.	CASSVRRNSPLHF	TGTGCCAGCAGCGTCCGGAGAAATTCACCCCTCCACTTT
TRBJ2-1	.	TRBV2	.	CASHRANNEQFF	TGTGCCAGCCACAGGGCTAACAATGAGCAGTTCTTC
TRBJ2-5	.	TRBV15	.	CATSRDQAGIQETQYF	TGTGCCACCAGCAGAGATCAGGCAGGGATCCAAGAGACCCAGTACTTC
TRBJ1-1	once	TRBV10-1	.	CASSESKRQRAFF	TGCGCCAGCAGTGAGTCGAAGAGACAGCGAGCTTTCTTT
TRBJ1-2	.	TRBV6-1	.	CASSEAVGAGNYGYTF	TGTGCCAGCAGTGAAGCGGTAGGGGCTGGAAACTATGGCTACACCTTC
TRBJ2-7	.	TRBV30	.	CAWSEQGVRHYEQYF	TGTGCCTGGAGTGAACAGGGAGTAAGACACTACGAGCAGTACTTC
TRBJ2-1	.	TRBV7-3	TRBD2	CASSLMSLAGDNEQFF	TGTGCCAGCAGCTTAATGAGTCTAGCGGGGGACAATGAGCAGTTCTTC
TRBJ2-5	.	TRBV5-1	TRBD1	CASSLGDREYQETQYF	TGCGCCAGCAGCTTGGGGGACAGGGAGTACCAAGAGACCCAGTACTTC
TRBJ1-2	.	TRBV14	TRBD1	CASSLSGQGLGYTF	TGTGCCAGCAGCCTCTCGGGACAGGGACTCGGCTACACCTTC
TRBJ2-3	once	TRBV2	.	CASSPLSGLTLADTQYF	TGTGCCAGCTCTCCACTGAGCGGCCTCACACTAGCAGATACGCAGTATTTT
TRBJ2-5	.	TRBV5-1	.	CASSLTTGDQETQYF	TGCGCCAGCAGCTTAACGACAGGAGACCAAGAGACCCAGTACTTC
TRBJ1-1	.	TRBV7-2	.	CASSLQGKNTEAFF	TGTGCCAGCAGCTTACAGGGGAAGAACACTGAAGCTTTCTTT
TRBJ1-5	once	TRBV6-5	.	CASSYQTGPNQPQHF	TGTGCCAGCAGTTACCAAACAGGGCCCAATCAGCCCCAGCATTTT
TRBJ2-7	few	TRBV6-5	.	CASSRTATSSYEQYF	TGTGCCAGCAGCAGGACAGCCACGTCCTCCTACGAGCAGTACTTC
TRBJ1-2	.	TRBV27	TRBD1	CASSPNRGQGGYTF	TGTGCCAGCAGCCCGAACAGGGGGCAGGGTGGCTACACCTTC
TRBJ1-5	.	TRBV18	TRBD1	CASSEGQVNNQPQHF	TGTGCCAGCTCCGAGGGACAGGTAAACAATCAGCCCCAGCATTTT
TRBJ1-2	.	TRBV19	TRBD1	CASSGRTGSYYGYTF	TGTGCCAGTAGTGGGCGGACAGGATCCTACTATGGCTACACCTTC